These T cell receptor beta chains were read from a single sample in a study of CD8 T cells in ankylosing spondylitis. Each CDR3 protein is one row after TCRdb ran MiXCR on the 5' RACE reads. The sample lists tens of thousands of distinct CDR3 sequences, over 7% occurring once. Sequencing used blood. Receptor source: a male donor with ankylosing spondylitis or in good health (not recorded which). The CDR3 runs from the conserved cysteine through the conserved F or W. The D gene is left open where the match is weak. Size is stated for part of the rows, as once, few or many counts, or as a class when the clone is expanded.

. TRBJ1-1 few TRBV7-9 TGTGCCAGCAGCCTCCCAGGGAGGAACACTGAAGCTTTCTTT CASSLPGRNTEAFF
TRBD2 TRBJ2-3 . TRBV4-2 TGTGCCAGCAGCCTGGGTAGCGGGGGTCTCGCCGGGGGCACAGATACGCAGTATTTT CASSLGSGGLAGGTDTQYF
. TRBJ2-1 . TRBV12-3/TRBV12-4 TGTGCCAGCAGTTCAACTGGGACATACAATGAGCAGTTCTTC CASSSTGTYNEQFF
TRBD1 TRBJ1-1 few TRBV7-9 TGTGCCAGCAGCCGTAATGGACAGGGGATGAACACTGAAGCTTTCTTT CASSRNGQGMNTEAFF
. TRBJ2-5 many TRBV11-2 TGTGCCAGCAGCTTTGCAGAAGAGACCCAGTACTTC CASSFAEETQYF
. TRBJ2-7 . TRBV2 TGTGCCAGCAGTGCGCTTGTTAGCTCCTACGAGCAGTACTTC CASSALVSSYEQYF
TRBD1 TRBJ2-2 . TRBV5-1 TGCGCCAGCAGCTTAGGGGACAGGGGTCCCGGGGAGCTGTTTTTT CASSLGDRGPGELFF
. TRBJ1-5 . TRBV28 TGTGCCAGCAGCCCTTCAGGAAGGGATAGCAATCAGCCCCAGCATTTT CASSPSGRDSNQPQHF
. TRBJ2-1 medium-sized TRBV27 TGTGCCAGCAGCTACCGGGCCAACAATGAGCAGTTCTTC CASSYRANNEQFF
. TRBJ1-1 few TRBV5-1 TGCGCCAGCAGCACCGGGACGGGAAACACTGAAGCTTTCTTT CASSTGTGNTEAFF
. TRBJ2-3 few TRBV29-1 TGCAGCGTTGACGATGGGAAGAGAGCAGATACGCAGTATTTT CSVDDGKRADTQYF
. TRBJ2-3 . TRBV20-1 TGCAGTGCTAGACAGGCCGCCCCGGTGTTTACGCAGTATTTT CSARQAAPVFTQYF
. TRBJ1-1 many TRBV5-1 TGCGCCAGCAGCTTCAACAGTCGGAACACTGAAGCTTTCTTT CASSFNSRNTEAFF
TRBD1 TRBJ2-3 few TRBV10-2 TGCGCCAGGCAGGGGGTACGCACAGATACGCAGTATTTT CARQGVRTDTQYF
. TRBJ2-3 . TRBV3-1 TGTGCCAGCAGCCAAGACTCGGGCCGCACAGATACGCAGTATTTT CASSQDSGRTDTQYF
. TRBJ2-2 few TRBV5-5 TGTGCCAGCAGCTTGGCCTTGGGGGCCGGGGAGCTGTTTTTT CASSLALGAGELFF
. TRBJ2-7 medium-sized TRBV29-1 TGCAGCGTTTCGGATGACAGGAGCTACGAGCAGTACTTC CSVSDDRSYEQYF
. TRBJ1-4 . TRBV7-2 TGTGCCAGCAGCTTAGTAGGCCCGGTGACTAATGAAAAACTGTTTTTT CASSLVGPVTNEKLFF
. TRBJ2-3 many TRBV20-1 TGCAGTGCCCTGGCGGCATCGGGACGCACAGATACGCAGTATTTT CSALAASGRTDTQYF
. TRBJ2-3 . TRBV4-2 TGTGCCAGCAGCCATGCGGGCCGGGGTGATACGCAGTATTTT CASSHAGRGDTQYF
. TRBJ1-4 few TRBV4-3 TGCGCCAGCAGCAGGGGGGCCGGACAACTGTTTTTT CASSRGAGQLFF
. TRBJ2-5 . TRBV20-1 TGCAGTGCTGGGCCACTTCGGCTCCAAGAGACCCAGTACTTC CSAGPLRLQETQYF
. TRBJ2-7 many TRBV5-6 TGTGCCAGCAGCTTTGGACCCTCAAGCGAGCAGTACTTC CASSFGPSSEQYF
TRBD1 TRBJ1-2 few TRBV6-4 TGTGCCAGCAAGGGACAGGGGCTAGAGGGCTACACCTTC CASKGQGLEGYTF
. TRBJ2-1 few TRBV13 TGTGCCAGCAGCCCCCCCCGGCAGGGGCCCGATGAGCAGTTCTTC CASSPPRQGPDEQFF
TRBD2 TRBJ2-1 many TRBV11-2 TGTGCCAGCAGCCCGGGACTAGCGGGAGCCTACAATGAGCAGTTCTTC CASSPGLAGAYNEQFF
TRBD2 TRBJ2-2 many TRBV7-9 TGTGCCAGCAGCTTCGGGAGGGTACGTTCCACCGGGGAGCTGTTTTTT CASSFGRVRSTGELFF
TRBD1 TRBJ1-5 few TRBV18 TGTGCCAGCTCGGCGGGACAGGGAGATCAGCCCCAGCATTTT CASSAGQGDQPQHF
TRBD2 TRBJ2-2 . TRBV4-3 TGCGCCAGCAGCCACCCCTCGGGGGGGGTGAACACCAGGGAGCTGTTTTTT CASSHPSGGVNTRELFF
. TRBJ2-1 . TRBV28 TGTGCCAGCAGTTCCCCGATACACGCTCCTCTCTTC CASSSPIHAPLF
TRBD2 TRBJ2-2 . TRBV20-1 TGCAGTGCCGAGACTAGCGGAGGAGCCGCCGGGGAGCTGTTTTTT CSAETSGGAAGELFF
. TRBJ2-3 . TRBV2 TGTGCCAGCAGACAGAAAAGCACAGATACGCAGTATTTT CASRQKSTDTQYF
TRBD1 TRBJ2-1 . TRBV20-1 TGCAGTGCAGGACAGGGGTACAATGAGCAGTTCTTC CSAGQGYNEQFF
TRBD2 TRBJ2-7 many TRBV24-1 TGTGCCACCAGTGATCCGACTAGCTCCGGCGAGCAGTACTTC CATSDPTSSGEQYF